These T cell receptor beta chains were read from a single sample in a study of T cell responses to AZD1222 COVID-19 vaccine. Assay: immunoSEQ multiplex PCR; the TCRdb copy retains only in-frame clones and omits some. In the table there are about 83,000 clones, approximately 85% of which are singletons. This specimen was peripheral blood, taken 28 days after the second AZD1222 dose. The receptor source for this set is an adult who received the AZD1222 COVID-19 vaccine. Each CDR3 is given with its conserved first and last residue. D genes are given only for firm matches. The size of a clone is reported for some rows only, either as once, few or many, or as a class for expanded clones.

V	D	size	J	DNA	CDR3
TRBV12-3/TRBV12-4	NA	NA	TRBJ2-7	TGTGCCAGCAGCGGTGGGGTAAGCGAGCAGTACTTC	CASSGGVSEQYF
TRBV7-6	NA	NA	TRBJ2-5	TGTGCCAGCAGCTTAGAATTCGGGGTCCAAGAGACCCAGTACTTC	CASSLEFGVQETQYF
TRBV6-5	NA	NA	TRBJ2-7	TGTGCCAGCAGTTACTCGAAACAGGGGAGGCACGAGCAGTACTTC	CASSYSKQGRHEQYF
TRBV2	NA	NA	TRBJ2-3	TGTGCCAGCAGTGAAGAGGACTCAGGTCCAATTAGCACAGATACGCAGTATTTT	CASSEEDSGPISTDTQYF
TRBV6-1	NA	NA	TRBJ1-1	TGTGCCAGCAGTGAATTCCCGGGGGACACTGAAGCTTTCTTT	CASSEFPGDTEAFF
TRBV28	NA	NA	TRBJ1-1	TGTGCCAGCAGCCAAGGGCGCATGGAAGCTTTCTTT	CASSQGRMEAFF
TRBV29-1	TRBD2	NA	TRBJ2-3	TGCAGCGTTGAGGGGGGAGGGACAGATACGCAGTATTTT	CSVEGGGTDTQYF
TRBV29-1	TRBD1	NA	TRBJ2-7	TGCAGCGCTGGGGACAGGGGTTTATCGGGTTCCTACGAGCAGTACTTC	CSAGDRGLSGSYEQYF
TRBV4-3	TRBD2	NA	TRBJ2-7	TGCGCCAGCAGCCAAGGAGGGCTAGCGGGAGGTAACTCCTACGAGCAGTACTTC	CASSQGGLAGGNSYEQYF
TRBV27	NA	NA	TRBJ2-1	TGTGCCAGGCGAACGCCTAGGGGAGACTCCTACAATGAGCAGTTCTTC	CARRTPRGDSYNEQFF
TRBV7-8	NA	NA	TRBJ2-1	TGTGCCAGCAGCCGGGACTACAATGAGCAGTTCTTC	CASSRDYNEQFF
TRBV5-1	TRBD1	NA	TRBJ2-7	TGCGCCAGCAGCTTGATCCTGGGACAGGGCAGCTCCTACGAGCAGTACTTC	CASSLILGQGSSYEQYF
TRBV28	NA	NA	TRBJ2-1	TGTGCCAGCAGTTTTTATACAGTCTCCTACAATGAGCAGTTCTTC	CASSFYTVSYNEQFF
TRBV2	TRBD1	NA	TRBJ1-6	TGTGCCAGCAAGGGACAGGGGAATTCACCCCTCCACTTT	CASKGQGNSPLHF
TRBV27	NA	once	TRBJ1-6	TGTGCCAGCAGTTTCAGAGATGTTATATCACCCCTCCACTTT	CASSFRDVISPLHF
TRBV5-8	NA	NA	TRBJ1-5	TGTGCCAGCAGCCCGGGTGAAGGTTTGCGGAGCAATCAGCCCCAGCATTTT	CASSPGEGLRSNQPQHF
TRBV10-3	TRBD1	NA	TRBJ1-5	TGTGCCATCAGTGGGGACAGAAATCAGCCCCAGCATTTT	CAISGDRNQPQHF
TRBV6-1	NA	NA	TRBJ2-4	TGTGCCAGCAGTGAAGCGCTTGACCTCTGGGGAAACATTCAGTACTTC	CASSEALDLWGNIQYF
TRBV6-1	NA	few	TRBJ1-5	TGTGCCAGCAGTGAATTTGTAGGGCTGTCCCCTCAGCCCCAGCATTTT	CASSEFVGLSPQPQHF
TRBV10-2	TRBD1	once	TRBJ1-5	TGCGCCAGCAGTGAAGGACAGGGGCTAAATCAGCCCCAGCATTTT	CASSEGQGLNQPQHF
TRBV28	NA	NA	TRBJ1-1	TGTGCCAGCAGTCCCCGGGCCCGACGGTCGTACATGAACACTGAAGCTTTCTTT	CASSPRARRSYMNTEAFF
TRBV6-5	TRBD1	NA	TRBJ1-1	TGTGCCAGCAGCCGGGGACAGGAGGTGACTGAAGCTTTCTTT	CASSRGQEVTEAFF
TRBV9	TRBD1	NA	TRBJ1-5	TGTGCCAGCAGCTTACAGGGGGCGGGAGTTCAGCCCCAGCATTTT	CASSLQGAGVQPQHF
TRBV6-5	NA	NA	TRBJ1-1	TGTGCCAGCAGAGATAGGGGACTCACTGAAGCTTTCTTT	CASRDRGLTEAFF
TRBV2	NA	NA	TRBJ1-3	TGTGCCAGCAGTGAATTTTCGACTCGGAGAGGAAACACCATATATTTT	CASSEFSTRRGNTIYF
TRBV9	NA	once	TRBJ1-1	TGTGCCAGCAGCACTACCGGGGGGCGCACTGAAGCTTTCTTT	CASSTTGGRTEAFF
TRBV28	TRBD1	NA	TRBJ1-1	TGTGCCAGCAGTACGACAGGGACGGTGAACACTGAAGCTTTCTTT	CASSTTGTVNTEAFF
TRBV7-2	TRBD1	NA	TRBJ1-4	TGTGCCAGCAGCCCAAAGACAGGGCCTAATGAAAAACTGTTTTTT	CASSPKTGPNEKLFF
TRBV7-9	NA	NA	TRBJ1-3	TGTGCCAGCAGCTTTGGGGACACCATATATTTT	CASSFGDTIYF
TRBV7-8	TRBD1	few	TRBJ2-2	TGTGCCAGCAGCTCAGCCGTACCGGGACAGGGGGCGATCGGGGAGCTGTTTTTT	CASSSAVPGQGAIGELFF
TRBV18	TRBD2	NA	TRBJ2-7	TGTGCCAGCTCACCAGGACTAGAGTACGAGCAGTACTTC	CASSPGLEYEQYF
TRBV7-8	TRBD2	NA	TRBJ2-5	TGTGCCAGCAGCCCGGAACCCCGGGGACTAGCTTTCGTGGAGACCCAGTACTTC	CASSPEPRGLAFVETQYF
TRBV9	NA	NA	TRBJ1-1	TGTGCCAGCAGCGTCGGTTTCAAGAGTACTGAAGCTTTCTTT	CASSVGFKSTEAFF
TRBV18	NA	NA	TRBJ1-1	TGTGCCAGCTCACCGAGGCCGGAGAACACTGAAGCTTTCTTT	CASSPRPENTEAFF
TRBV30	NA	once	TRBJ1-6	TGTGCCTGGAAAGTCGTGAATAATTCACCCCTCCACTTT	CAWKVVNNSPLHF
TRBV4-2	NA	NA	TRBJ2-2	TGTGCCAGCAGGGACGGCGGGCGAAACACCGGGGAGCTGTTTTTT	CASRDGGRNTGELFF
TRBV19	NA	NA	TRBJ1-5	TGTGCCAGTAGTACCGACCACTCGCATAGCAATCAGCCCCAGCATTTT	CASSTDHSHSNQPQHF
TRBV6-5	TRBD2	NA	TRBJ2-1	TGTGCCAGCAGTTACGCAACTAGCGGGAGTGACAATGAGCAGTTCTTC	CASSYATSGSDNEQFF
TRBV9	TRBD2	NA	TRBJ2-3	TGTGCCAGCAGCCCGCAGGGACTAGGGGATACGCAGTATTTT	CASSPQGLGDTQYF
TRBV6-4	NA	NA	TRBJ1-6	TGTGCCAGCAGTGAGACCCAGGGTTCACCCCTCCACTTT	CASSETQGSPLHF
TRBV28	NA	NA	TRBJ2-5	TGTGCCAGCAGTTTAATGACCGTAGAGACCCAGTACTTC	CASSLMTVETQYF
TRBV5-1	TRBD2	once	TRBJ2-1	TGCGCCAGCAGCTTAGGGACTAGCGGACGCTCCTACAATGAGCAGTTCTTC	CASSLGTSGRSYNEQFF
TRBV2	NA	NA	TRBJ1-1	TGTGCCAGCATGAGAGGAGGGACTGAAGCTTTCTTT	CASMRGGTEAFF
TRBV19	NA	NA	TRBJ1-1	TGTGCCAGTAGACAGGGTCGTGAAGCTTTCTTT	CASRQGREAFF
TRBV27	NA	once	TRBJ2-3	TGTGCCAGCAGTTTGATAGCGGAGCGCACAGATACGCAGTATTTT	CASSLIAERTDTQYF
TRBV19	NA	NA	TRBJ2-4	TGTGCCAGTAGTATGCGGACAAACATTCAGTACTTC	CASSMRTNIQYF
TRBV28	NA	NA	TRBJ2-7	TGTGCCAGCAGTTTTCACACCCCAGTAGAGCAGTACTTC	CASSFHTPVEQYF
TRBV7-3	TRBD1	NA	TRBJ2-1	TGTGCCAGCAGCATGACAGGGGCCGGGACAAATGAGCAGTTCTTC	CASSMTGAGTNEQFF
TRBV3-1/TRBV3-2	TRBD1	NA	TRBJ1-6	TGTGCCAGCAGCCAAGGGACAGGGGGCGTTTCACCCCTCCACTTT	CASSQGTGGVSPLHF
TRBV6-6	TRBD1	once	TRBJ1-2	TGTGCCAGCACAAAAAGACAGGGCGGGGGTTATGGCTACACCTTC	CASTKRQGGGYGYTF
TRBV5-1	TRBD1	few	TRBJ2-7	TGCGCCAGCAAAGAAACAGGGGGCGCGATAAGCGAGCAGTACTTC	CASKETGGAISEQYF
TRBV5-1	NA	NA	TRBJ2-5	TGCGCCAGCAGCATAACAGAGACCCAGTACTTC	CASSITETQYF
TRBV29-1	NA	NA	TRBJ1-1	TGCGCGGGTAGGGTGAACACTGAAGCTTTCTTT	CAGRVNTEAFF